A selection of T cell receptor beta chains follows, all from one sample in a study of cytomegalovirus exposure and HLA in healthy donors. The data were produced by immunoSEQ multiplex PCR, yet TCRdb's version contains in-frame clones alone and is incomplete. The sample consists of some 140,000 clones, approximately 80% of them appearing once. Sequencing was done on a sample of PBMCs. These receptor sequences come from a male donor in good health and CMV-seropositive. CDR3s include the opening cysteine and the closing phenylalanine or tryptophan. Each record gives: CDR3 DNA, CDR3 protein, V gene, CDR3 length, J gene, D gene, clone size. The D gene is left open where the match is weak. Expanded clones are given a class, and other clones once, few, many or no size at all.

CDR3nt: TGCGCCAGCAGCGCGCAGGGGGCTAGGGGGGAGCAGTACTTC
CDR3aa: CASSAQGARGEQYF
v_gene: TRBV5-1
len: 14
j_gene: TRBJ2-7
d_gene: TRBD1
abundance: .

CDR3nt: TGTGCCAGCAGCTTGGAGGGCGGGGGGCGCTTTATGTCTTCACCCCTCCACTTT
CDR3aa: CASSLEGGGRFMSSPLHF
v_gene: TRBV7-2
len: 18
j_gene: TRBJ1-6
d_gene: .
abundance: .

CDR3nt: TGTGCCAGTAGTCCCGCAGGACTAGCGGGAGGGCCGGGCACCGGGGAGCTGTTTTTT
CDR3aa: CASSPAGLAGGPGTGELFF
v_gene: TRBV19
len: 19
j_gene: TRBJ2-2
d_gene: TRBD2
abundance: .

CDR3nt: TGCACCAGCAGCCAAAGATGCGGGACTAGCGGGACAGATACGCAGTATTTT
CDR3aa: CTSSQRCGTSGTDTQYF
v_gene: TRBV1
len: 17
j_gene: TRBJ2-3
d_gene: .
abundance: .

CDR3nt: TGTGCTAGCAGCCCTGGGGCTAGCGGTTACAATGAGCAGTTCTTC
CDR3aa: CASSPGASGYNEQFF
v_gene: TRBV7-7
len: 15
j_gene: TRBJ2-1
d_gene: TRBD2
abundance: .

CDR3nt: TGTGCCAGCAGTTGGGCAGGGGAAGCGCCTATGACCGATGGCTACACCTTC
CDR3aa: CASSWAGEAPMTDGYTF
v_gene: TRBV27
len: 17
j_gene: TRBJ1-2
d_gene: .
abundance: few

CDR3nt: TGTGCAGTTCGCGGGACAGATACGCAGTATTTT
CDR3aa: CAVRGTDTQYF
v_gene: TRBV7-9
len: 11
j_gene: TRBJ2-3
d_gene: .
abundance: .

CDR3nt: TGTGCCAGCAGCCAGACTAGCGGGGGGGCCGAGGATACGCAGTATTTT
CDR3aa: CASSQTSGGAEDTQYF
v_gene: TRBV7-9
len: 16
j_gene: TRBJ2-3
d_gene: TRBD2
abundance: .

CDR3nt: TGTGCCAGCAGTTCACAGAATAATTCACCCCTCCACTTT
CDR3aa: CASSSQNNSPLHF
v_gene: TRBV9
len: 13
j_gene: TRBJ1-6
d_gene: .
abundance: .

CDR3nt: TGTGCCAGCAGCTTAAATCAGGCCTACGAGCAGTACTTC
CDR3aa: CASSLNQAYEQYF
v_gene: TRBV7-3
len: 13
j_gene: TRBJ2-7
d_gene: .
abundance: .

CDR3nt: TGTGCCAGTAGTATTGGTATAACACAGGGCCCGTTATGGGGTCAGCCCCAGCATTTT
CDR3aa: CASSIGITQGPLWGQPQHF
v_gene: TRBV19
len: 19
j_gene: TRBJ1-5
d_gene: .
abundance: .

CDR3nt: TGTGCCAGCAGTCAACGGAGGGTACCCTACGAGCAGTACTTC
CDR3aa: CASSQRRVPYEQYF
v_gene: TRBV28
len: 14
j_gene: TRBJ2-7
d_gene: .
abundance: .

CDR3nt: TGTGCCAGCAGCTTAGGACAAAACACTGAAGCTTTCTTC
CDR3aa: CASSLGQNTEAFF
v_gene: TRBV7-9
len: 13
j_gene: TRBJ1-1
d_gene: .
abundance: .

CDR3nt: TGTGCCAGCAGCGTCCGGGACATACCGGGACTAGGGTCTGGCGGGGAGCTGTTTTTT
CDR3aa: CASSVRDIPGLGSGGELFF
v_gene: TRBV9
len: 19
j_gene: TRBJ2-2
d_gene: TRBD2
abundance: .

CDR3nt: TGTGCCAGCAGTAGACAGGGGACCAAAAACTACGGCTACACCTTC
CDR3aa: CASSRQGTKNYGYTF
v_gene: TRBV6-5
len: 15
j_gene: TRBJ1-2
d_gene: TRBD1
abundance: .

CDR3nt: TGTGCCAGCATACTAGGTGGTGAGCAGTTCTTC
CDR3aa: CASILGGEQFF
v_gene: TRBV2
len: 11
j_gene: TRBJ2-1
d_gene: .
abundance: .

CDR3nt: TGTGCCAGCAGCCAAGATCTCTTGAGGGGGCGGAATTCACCCCTCCACTTT
CDR3aa: CASSQDLLRGRNSPLHF
v_gene: TRBV4-2
len: 17
j_gene: TRBJ1-6
d_gene: TRBD1
abundance: .

CDR3nt: TGTGCCAGCAGCCCAAGCGGGACCTCCTACGAGCAGTACTTC
CDR3aa: CASSPSGTSYEQYF
v_gene: TRBV9
len: 14
j_gene: TRBJ2-7
d_gene: TRBD2
abundance: .

CDR3nt: TGTGCCAGCAGCCAACAAACCGGGGTTTGGGAGCAGTTCTTC
CDR3aa: CASSQQTGVWEQFF
v_gene: TRBV7-9
len: 14
j_gene: TRBJ2-1
d_gene: .
abundance: .

CDR3nt: TGTGCCTGGAGTCGGGACAGGGTGAACACCGGGGAGCTGTTTTTT
CDR3aa: CAWSRDRVNTGELFF
v_gene: TRBV30
len: 15
j_gene: TRBJ2-2
d_gene: TRBD1
abundance: few

CDR3nt: TGTGCCATCAGCCCCGGAGCCCCCTATAATTCACCCCTCCACTTT
CDR3aa: CAISPGAPYNSPLHF
v_gene: TRBV10-3
len: 15
j_gene: TRBJ1-6
d_gene: .
abundance: .

CDR3nt: TGTGCCAGCAGCTCGGGACAGGGTGACGGCCATCAGCCCCAGCATTTT
CDR3aa: CASSSGQGDGHQPQHF
v_gene: TRBV5-6
len: 16
j_gene: TRBJ1-5
d_gene: TRBD1
abundance: once

CDR3nt: TGTGCCAGCAGCGACCGTCGGGGGGAATACATTCAGTACTTC
CDR3aa: CASSDRRGEYIQYF
v_gene: TRBV5-4
len: 14
j_gene: TRBJ2-4
d_gene: TRBD2
abundance: .

CDR3nt: TGTGCCAGCAGTTTTGGCCGGGTGGGGGGTGAAAAACTGTTTTTT
CDR3aa: CASSFGRVGGEKLFF
v_gene: TRBV6-5
len: 15
j_gene: TRBJ1-4
d_gene: .
abundance: .

CDR3nt: TGTGCCAGCAGCTTAGCTGCCAGGGCTCGGGAGACCCAGTACTTC
CDR3aa: CASSLAARARETQYF
v_gene: TRBV11-2
len: 15
j_gene: TRBJ2-5
d_gene: .
abundance: .

CDR3nt: TGTGCCAGCAGTTACTCTGGACAGGGGGCCCACGAGCAGTACTTC
CDR3aa: CASSYSGQGAHEQYF
v_gene: TRBV6-6
len: 15
j_gene: TRBJ2-7
d_gene: TRBD1
abundance: .

CDR3nt: TGCAGCGTAACGACAGAGATAAACACTGAAGCTTTCTTT
CDR3aa: CSVTTEINTEAFF
v_gene: TRBV29-1
len: 13
j_gene: TRBJ1-1
d_gene: .
abundance: .

CDR3nt: TGCGCCAGCAGCCAAGATAAATGGAGCGGGGGGGCTCAGGAGACCCAGTACTTC
CDR3aa: CASSQDKWSGGAQETQYF
v_gene: TRBV4-1
len: 18
j_gene: TRBJ2-5
d_gene: TRBD2
abundance: few

CDR3nt: TGTGCCAGCAGTTTATCAGCGGGGCGTGGGAACATTCAGTACTTC
CDR3aa: CASSLSAGRGNIQYF
v_gene: TRBV27
len: 15
j_gene: TRBJ2-4
d_gene: TRBD2
abundance: .

CDR3nt: TGTGCCAGCAGCTTAGCTAGACGGGAAAGCCCCTACGAGCAGTACTTC
CDR3aa: CASSLARRESPYEQYF
v_gene: TRBV7-8
len: 16
j_gene: TRBJ2-7
d_gene: .
abundance: .

CDR3nt: TGTGCCAGCAGTCCTAGACTAGGTGGGGCCAACGTCCTGACTTTC
CDR3aa: CASSPRLGGANVLTF
v_gene: TRBV27
len: 15
j_gene: TRBJ2-6
d_gene: .
abundance: .

CDR3nt: TGTGCCAGCAGAACCGGGACTGCTGAAGCTTTCTTT
CDR3aa: CASRTGTAEAFF
v_gene: TRBV27
len: 12
j_gene: TRBJ1-1
d_gene: .
abundance: .

CDR3nt: TGTGCCAGTAGTATAGGGGGACAGGTTAGCACAGATACGCAGTATTTT
CDR3aa: CASSIGGQVSTDTQYF
v_gene: TRBV19
len: 16
j_gene: TRBJ2-3
d_gene: TRBD1
abundance: .

CDR3nt: TGTGCCAGCAGACTTACCGGGACTAGCCGGATCGAGACCCAGTACTTC
CDR3aa: CASRLTGTSRIETQYF
v_gene: TRBV7-8
len: 16
j_gene: TRBJ2-5
d_gene: TRBD2
abundance: .

CDR3nt: TGCAGCGTCCGCGGGAGGGCCCTTTTAGAGCAGTTCTTC
CDR3aa: CSVRGRALLEQFF
v_gene: TRBV29-1
len: 13
j_gene: TRBJ2-1
d_gene: TRBD2
abundance: .

CDR3nt: TGTGCCAGCAGCCGGCAGAGGGACTCCTCCTACGAGCAGTACTTC
CDR3aa: CASSRQRDSSYEQYF
v_gene: TRBV7-9
len: 15
j_gene: TRBJ2-7
d_gene: .
abundance: .

CDR3nt: TGCATGGCAGGGTGGAACACTGAAGCTTTCTTT
CDR3aa: CMAGWNTEAFF
v_gene: TRBV20-1
len: 11
j_gene: TRBJ1-1
d_gene: .
abundance: .

CDR3nt: TGCGCCAGCAGCTCCGGCGGGACTAGCGAGGGAGAGACCCAGTACTTC
CDR3aa: CASSSGGTSEGETQYF
v_gene: TRBV5-1
len: 16
j_gene: TRBJ2-5
d_gene: TRBD2
abundance: .

CDR3nt: TGTGCCAGCAGTGGCCTCAGTGGCAATCAGCCCCAGCATTTT
CDR3aa: CASSGLSGNQPQHF
v_gene: TRBV2
len: 14
j_gene: TRBJ1-5
d_gene: .
abundance: .

CDR3nt: .
CDR3aa: CASTSGITEAFF
v_gene: TRBV19
len: 12
j_gene: TRBJ1-1
d_gene: .
abundance: .

CDR3nt: TGTGCCACCAGCAGAGGTAAACAGGGGGCCTGGACTGAAGCTTTCTTT
CDR3aa: CATSRGKQGAWTEAFF
v_gene: TRBV15
len: 16
j_gene: TRBJ1-1
d_gene: TRBD1
abundance: .

CDR3nt: TGTGCCAGCTCACCCACCCTGCCGAGACAGGGTTCCTACGAGCAGTACTTC
CDR3aa: CASSPTLPRQGSYEQYF
v_gene: TRBV18
len: 17
j_gene: TRBJ2-7
d_gene: TRBD1
abundance: once

CDR3nt: TGTGCCAGTAGTATTGCGGGGGGGCCTTACAATGAGCAGTTCTTC
CDR3aa: CASSIAGGPYNEQFF
v_gene: TRBV19
len: 15
j_gene: TRBJ2-1
d_gene: TRBD2
abundance: .

CDR3nt: TGTGCCAGCAGCTCGGGGGGGGCGGGGAACACCGGGGAGCTGTTTTTT
CDR3aa: CASSSGGAGNTGELFF
v_gene: TRBV9
len: 16
j_gene: TRBJ2-2
d_gene: TRBD2
abundance: .

CDR3nt: TGCGCCAGCAGCCAAGATCGGCCTAGCGGGAGACGGTACGAGCAGTACTTC
CDR3aa: CASSQDRPSGRRYEQYF
v_gene: TRBV4-3
len: 17
j_gene: TRBJ2-7
d_gene: TRBD2
abundance: once

CDR3nt: TGTGCCAGCAGCTCTGAAGCGGGACGCCAAGAGACCCAGTACTTC
CDR3aa: CASSSEAGRQETQYF
v_gene: TRBV12-1
len: 15
j_gene: TRBJ2-5
d_gene: .
abundance: few

CDR3nt: TGTGCCAGCAGCCCAGGGGTAGCTAATGAAAAACTGTTTTTT
CDR3aa: CASSPGVANEKLFF
v_gene: TRBV7-6
len: 14
j_gene: TRBJ1-4
d_gene: .
abundance: once

CDR3nt: TGCGCCAGCAGCTACCCCAGGGATGAGCAGTTCTTC
CDR3aa: CASSYPRDEQFF
v_gene: TRBV5-1
len: 12
j_gene: TRBJ2-1
d_gene: .
abundance: .

CDR3nt: TGTGCCAGCAGTTACCCTACAGGGGCGGGCGGGGAGCTGTTTTTT
CDR3aa: CASSYPTGAGGELFF
v_gene: TRBV28
len: 15
j_gene: TRBJ2-2
d_gene: TRBD1
abundance: .

CDR3nt: TGCGCCAGCAGCCACCGGGGGGCAGGGAATGAGCAGTTCTTC
CDR3aa: CASSHRGAGNEQFF
v_gene: TRBV4-3
len: 14
j_gene: TRBJ2-1
d_gene: .
abundance: .

CDR3nt: TGTGCCAGCAGCTTGGCCTCCAACACTGAAGCTTTCTTT
CDR3aa: CASSLASNTEAFF
v_gene: TRBV5-6
len: 13
j_gene: TRBJ1-1
d_gene: .
abundance: once

CDR3nt: TGTGCCAGCAGCGGGTTTTGGGACAATAATTCACCCCTCCACTTT
CDR3aa: CASSGFWDNNSPLHF
v_gene: TRBV9
len: 15
j_gene: TRBJ1-6
d_gene: .
abundance: .

CDR3nt: TGTGCCAGCAGCCTCAAGCCAGGGGGTCACGGGGAGCTGTTTTTT
CDR3aa: CASSLKPGGHGELFF
v_gene: TRBV13
len: 15
j_gene: TRBJ2-2
d_gene: TRBD1
abundance: .

CDR3nt: TGTGCCAGCTCAGACAAGCTTTCTTCCCATGGCTACACCTTC
CDR3aa: CASSDKLSSHGYTF
v_gene: TRBV18
len: 14
j_gene: TRBJ1-2
d_gene: .
abundance: .